The present entry profiles one TCR beta chain with its context. This entry comes from a study of blood T cell repertoires in COVID-19. Study details: Donors in the United States, Italy and Spain gave samples during acute or convalescent COVID-19. T cells, B-cell-depleted T cells, or PBMCs provided the cDNA or gDNA that served as material.

The V gene end was trimmed by 3 bases and the J gene end by 7 bases; junction bases not matched to a gene: 12. Germline CDR1 reads SGHDT; CDR2 reads YYEEEE. The length of the CDR3 is 15 residues. In the original workflow: It was from reference gene primer amplification that nucleated cell counts were estimated. Clones were sequenced by immunoSEQ multiplex PCR, and TCRdb holds only the in-frame ones, with some missing. Clone size and the V and J calls come from that table; the DNA yielded D and trimming. The sample holds some 28,000 clones, 85% to 90% seen once. The chain employs TRBV5-6 and TRBJ1-2; TRBD1 matches at 7 bases. The sequencing sample was made of peripheral blood. The sequence derives from a man between 60 and 75 years old with acute or convalescent COVID-19. The CDR3 spells CASSSGTPRQGGYTF. The CDR3, as DNA: TGTGCCAGCAGCTCGGGGACTCCCAGACAGGGTGGCTACACCTTC.